Listed below are T cell receptor beta chains from one sample, sequenced in a study of T cell responses to AZD1222 COVID-19 vaccine. Clones were sequenced by immunoSEQ multiplex PCR, and TCRdb holds only the in-frame ones, with some missing. The sample lists 77,000 or so clones, about 91% occurring once. This specimen was peripheral blood, taken 28 days after the second AZD1222 dose. The receptors shown here come from an adult who received the AZD1222 COVID-19 vaccine. The CDR3 runs from the conserved cysteine through the conserved F or W. The order of the fields is CDR3 DNA, CDR3 protein, V gene, D gene, J gene, clone size, CDR3 length. D genes are given only for firm matches. Expanded clones get a size class; other rows say once, few or many, or leave the size out.

CDR3nt: TGTGCCAGCAGTTTACTCCTCCCGAGCTCCTACGAGCAGTACTTC; CDR3aa: CASSLLLPSSYEQYF; v_gene: TRBV28; d_gene: -; j_gene: TRBJ2-7; abundance: -; len: 15
CDR3nt: TGTGCCAGCAGTGACCTGACAGGGGCAGAGACCCAGTACTTC; CDR3aa: CASSDLTGAETQYF; v_gene: TRBV6-6; d_gene: TRBD1; j_gene: TRBJ2-5; abundance: -; len: 14
CDR3nt: TGTGCCAGCTCACCTAGGAACCTACGACAGGGAATCTTCGGAAACACCATATATTTT; CDR3aa: CASSPRNLRQGIFGNTIYF; v_gene: TRBV18; d_gene: TRBD1; j_gene: TRBJ1-3; abundance: -; len: 19
CDR3nt: TGTGCCACCAGTGACGCCGGGTCCTACGAGCAGTACTTC; CDR3aa: CATSDAGSYEQYF; v_gene: TRBV24-1; d_gene: -; j_gene: TRBJ2-7; abundance: -; len: 13
CDR3nt: TGTGCCAGTAGTATCGCCAGGGCGAACACCGGGGAGCTGTTTTTT; CDR3aa: CASSIARANTGELFF; v_gene: TRBV19; d_gene: -; j_gene: TRBJ2-2; abundance: -; len: 15
CDR3nt: TGTGCCAGCAGTTTACAGGGGGCCAAAAACATTCAGTACTTC; CDR3aa: CASSLQGAKNIQYF; v_gene: TRBV6-2/TRBV6-3; d_gene: TRBD1; j_gene: TRBJ2-4; abundance: -; len: 14
CDR3nt: TGTGCCAGTAGTTACTTACAGGGGCTCCAGCATTTT; CDR3aa: CASSYLQGLQHF; v_gene: TRBV19; d_gene: TRBD1; j_gene: TRBJ1-5; abundance: -; len: 12
CDR3nt: TGTGCCAGCAGCCAAGAGAGGGGGCTCACCGAGCAGTACTTC; CDR3aa: CASSQERGLTEQYF; v_gene: TRBV3-1/TRBV3-2; d_gene: TRBD1; j_gene: TRBJ2-7; abundance: once; len: 14
CDR3nt: TGTGCCAGCAGCTTAATGGGGTTCGGGTACGAGCAGTACTTC; CDR3aa: CASSLMGFGYEQYF; v_gene: TRBV7-3; d_gene: -; j_gene: TRBJ2-7; abundance: -; len: 14
CDR3nt: TGTGCCAGCAGTCCGGACGGAGCCCTACTTGGCTACACCTTC; CDR3aa: CASSPDGALLGYTF; v_gene: TRBV27; d_gene: -; j_gene: TRBJ1-2; abundance: -; len: 14
CDR3nt: TGTGCCAGCAGCGTAGCTAGCGGACCGGGGCGGGAGACCCAGTACTTC; CDR3aa: CASSVASGPGRETQYF; v_gene: TRBV9; d_gene: TRBD2; j_gene: TRBJ2-5; abundance: -; len: 16
CDR3nt: TGTGCCAGCAGTCCCGGGACAGGATATACTCAGCCCCAGCATTTT; CDR3aa: CASSPGTGYTQPQHF; v_gene: TRBV6-2/TRBV6-3; d_gene: TRBD1; j_gene: TRBJ1-5; abundance: -; len: 15
CDR3nt: TGTGCCATCAGCGACCGGGGGGGGCAGGCTGAAGCTTTCTTT; CDR3aa: CAISDRGGQAEAFF; v_gene: TRBV10-3; d_gene: -; j_gene: TRBJ1-1; abundance: -; len: 14
CDR3nt: TGTGCCAGCAGTGACCTGGCAGGATCCTACGAGCAGTACTTC; CDR3aa: CASSDLAGSYEQYF; v_gene: TRBV6-1; d_gene: -; j_gene: TRBJ2-7; abundance: few; len: 14
CDR3nt: TGTGCCAGCAGCCCAAGCGGGTCCTACTACGAGCAGTACTTC; CDR3aa: CASSPSGSYYEQYF; v_gene: TRBV7-2; d_gene: -; j_gene: TRBJ2-7; abundance: -; len: 14
CDR3nt: TGTGCCAGCAGGGGGGGTCAGCCCCAGCATTTT; CDR3aa: CASRGGQPQHF; v_gene: TRBV28; d_gene: -; j_gene: TRBJ1-5; abundance: -; len: 11
CDR3nt: TGTGCCAGCAGTTACCGGGGTGACAGGGATGAAGCTTTCTTT; CDR3aa: CASSYRGDRDEAFF; v_gene: TRBV6-5; d_gene: TRBD1; j_gene: TRBJ1-1; abundance: -; len: 14
CDR3nt: TGTGCCAGCAGCTTAGCGGGGGTCCAGGGGGATATTTATGGCTACACCTTC; CDR3aa: CASSLAGVQGDIYGYTF; v_gene: TRBV11-2; d_gene: TRBD1; j_gene: TRBJ1-2; abundance: -; len: 17
CDR3nt: TGTGCCAGCAGCCAGGCCTACGAGCAGTACTTC; CDR3aa: CASSQAYEQYF; v_gene: TRBV2; d_gene: -; j_gene: TRBJ2-7; abundance: -; len: 11
CDR3nt: TGTGCCAGTAGTATAGTCGAGGGTGGCTACACCTTC; CDR3aa: CASSIVEGGYTF; v_gene: TRBV19; d_gene: -; j_gene: TRBJ1-2; abundance: -; len: 12
CDR3nt: TGTGCCAGCAGCCCCGGGGGTATAGGGAATTCACCCCTCCACTTT; CDR3aa: CASSPGGIGNSPLHF; v_gene: TRBV5-4; d_gene: -; j_gene: TRBJ1-6; abundance: -; len: 15
CDR3nt: TGTGCCAGCAGTCCGGACCAGAGCCAGTACTTC; CDR3aa: CASSPDQSQYF; v_gene: TRBV6-5; d_gene: -; j_gene: TRBJ2-5; abundance: few; len: 11
CDR3nt: TGCGCCAGCAGATACGGACAGGGACCCTACTACGAGCAGTACTTC; CDR3aa: CASRYGQGPYYEQYF; v_gene: TRBV5-1; d_gene: TRBD1; j_gene: TRBJ2-7; abundance: -; len: 15
CDR3nt: TGTGCCAGCTCACCGACAATCGGACAGGGGGCCGCTGGCTACACCTTC; CDR3aa: CASSPTIGQGAAGYTF; v_gene: TRBV18; d_gene: TRBD1; j_gene: TRBJ1-2; abundance: -; len: 16
CDR3nt: TGCGCCAGCAGCTCCGGGACAGGCCTAATGAACACTGAAGCTTTCTTT; CDR3aa: CASSSGTGLMNTEAFF; v_gene: TRBV5-1; d_gene: TRBD1; j_gene: TRBJ1-1; abundance: -; len: 16
CDR3nt: TGTGCCAGCAGCCAAGTGGGGGACATTCAGTACTTC; CDR3aa: CASSQVGDIQYF; v_gene: TRBV3-1/TRBV3-2; d_gene: -; j_gene: TRBJ2-4; abundance: -; len: 12
CDR3nt: TGTGCCAGCAGCTTAGTCGTCAACGAGCAGTACTTC; CDR3aa: CASSLVVNEQYF; v_gene: TRBV7-2; d_gene: -; j_gene: TRBJ2-7; abundance: -; len: 12
CDR3nt: TGCGCCAGCAGCTTGGTAGGGTCTATTAATGAAAAACTGTTTTTT; CDR3aa: CASSLVGSINEKLFF; v_gene: TRBV5-1; d_gene: -; j_gene: TRBJ1-4; abundance: -; len: 15
CDR3nt: TGTGCCAGCAGATACAGCGGTCTGAATGAAAAACTGTTTTTT; CDR3aa: CASRYSGLNEKLFF; v_gene: TRBV14; d_gene: -; j_gene: TRBJ1-4; abundance: -; len: 14
CDR3nt: TGTGCCAGCAGCCCCGAGGAGGGCTCCTACAATGAGCAGTTCTTC; CDR3aa: CASSPEEGSYNEQFF; v_gene: TRBV4-2; d_gene: -; j_gene: TRBJ2-1; abundance: -; len: 15
CDR3nt: TGTGCCACCAGCAGAGGAGGGTCCACAGATACGCAGTATTTT; CDR3aa: CATSRGGSTDTQYF; v_gene: TRBV15; d_gene: -; j_gene: TRBJ2-3; abundance: -; len: 14
CDR3nt: TGTGCCAGCAGTGCCTCGGGACTAGCGGGTTCCAGACGAAGCACCGGGGAGCTGTTTTTT; CDR3aa: CASSASGLAGSRRSTGELFF; v_gene: TRBV27; d_gene: TRBD2; j_gene: TRBJ2-2; abundance: -; len: 20
CDR3nt: TGTGCCAGCAGTTTATCGGGGCGCGGGAACTATGGCTACACCTTC; CDR3aa: CASSLSGRGNYGYTF; v_gene: TRBV28; d_gene: -; j_gene: TRBJ1-2; abundance: -; len: 15
CDR3nt: TGTGCCAGCAGTTCATCGGGACTGTTCTCCTACGAGCAGTACTTC; CDR3aa: CASSSSGLFSYEQYF; v_gene: TRBV27; d_gene: -; j_gene: TRBJ2-7; abundance: -; len: 15
CDR3nt: TGCAGCGTTGAAATAGGGTCGGGGGAGCAGTACTTC; CDR3aa: CSVEIGSGEQYF; v_gene: TRBV29-1; d_gene: -; j_gene: TRBJ2-7; abundance: -; len: 12
CDR3nt: TGCGCCAGCAGGACCGGACCTAACTATGGCTACACCTTC; CDR3aa: CASRTGPNYGYTF; v_gene: TRBV10-1; d_gene: -; j_gene: TRBJ1-2; abundance: once; len: 13
CDR3nt: TGTGCCACCAGTGACCGGGACAGGGTACCCTACAATGAGCAGTTCTTC; CDR3aa: CATSDRDRVPYNEQFF; v_gene: TRBV24-1; d_gene: TRBD1; j_gene: TRBJ2-1; abundance: -; len: 16
CDR3nt: TGTGCCAGCAGTGCAAGTCGGAGCTCCTACAATGAGCAGTTCTTC; CDR3aa: CASSASRSSYNEQFF; v_gene: TRBV2; d_gene: -; j_gene: TRBJ2-1; abundance: -; len: 15
CDR3nt: TGCGCCAGCATGGGGGATGGAGGCTATGGCTACACCTTC; CDR3aa: CASMGDGGYGYTF; v_gene: TRBV5-1; d_gene: -; j_gene: TRBJ1-2; abundance: -; len: 13
CDR3nt: TGTGCCAGCAGCTTATCGTTAGCGGGAGTAGCCGGGGAGCTGTTTTTT; CDR3aa: CASSLSLAGVAGELFF; v_gene: TRBV11-2; d_gene: TRBD2; j_gene: TRBJ2-2; abundance: -; len: 16
CDR3nt: TGTGCCAGCAGTGAATCCACAGGGACCTATAGCAATCAGCCCCAGCATTTT; CDR3aa: CASSESTGTYSNQPQHF; v_gene: TRBV2; d_gene: -; j_gene: TRBJ1-5; abundance: -; len: 17
CDR3nt: TGTGCCAGCGGCCGCCTCGGGGACCGTATTGGGGACACTGAAGCTTTCTTT; CDR3aa: CASGRLGDRIGDTEAFF; v_gene: TRBV2; d_gene: -; j_gene: TRBJ1-1; abundance: few; len: 17
CDR3nt: TGTGCCAGCAGCCTGACAGGGTCTGGGGCCAACGTCCTGACTTTC; CDR3aa: CASSLTGSGANVLTF; v_gene: TRBV5-5; d_gene: TRBD1; j_gene: TRBJ2-6; abundance: -; len: 15
CDR3nt: TGTGCCAGCAGCCAAGAAGGGGTATATGGCTACACCTTC; CDR3aa: CASSQEGVYGYTF; v_gene: TRBV4-2; d_gene: -; j_gene: TRBJ1-2; abundance: once; len: 13
CDR3nt: TGTGCCAGCAGCGGATCAGGGATGGGGGTGGATGGCTACACCTTC; CDR3aa: CASSGSGMGVDGYTF; v_gene: TRBV5-4; d_gene: -; j_gene: TRBJ1-2; abundance: -; len: 15
CDR3nt: TGCGCCAGCAGCCAAGGGAGCGGGAGGGACTACGAGCAGTACTTC; CDR3aa: CASSQGSGRDYEQYF; v_gene: TRBV4-3; d_gene: TRBD2; j_gene: TRBJ2-7; abundance: -; len: 15
CDR3nt: TGTGCCAGCAGTTATGCACTAAACAGGGGGCTTTTAGATACGCAGTATTTT; CDR3aa: CASSYALNRGLLDTQYF; v_gene: TRBV28; d_gene: TRBD1; j_gene: TRBJ2-3; abundance: -; len: 17
CDR3nt: TGTGCCAGCGGGAACTACGAGCAGTACTTC; CDR3aa: CASGNYEQYF; v_gene: TRBV28; d_gene: -; j_gene: TRBJ2-7; abundance: -; len: 10
CDR3nt: TGTGCCAGCAGTATGGGGGGACAGAGTTACAATGAGCAGTTCTTC; CDR3aa: CASSMGGQSYNEQFF; v_gene: TRBV7-6; d_gene: -; j_gene: TRBJ2-1; abundance: -; len: 15
CDR3nt: TGCGCCAGCAGCCAACAGCCCTCTGGGGCCAACGTCCTGACTTTC; CDR3aa: CASSQQPSGANVLTF; v_gene: TRBV5-1; d_gene: -; j_gene: TRBJ2-6; abundance: -; len: 15
CDR3nt: TGTGCCAGCAGTGAAGCGCTTCAGACAGCCTATGGCTACACCTTC; CDR3aa: CASSEALQTAYGYTF; v_gene: TRBV2; d_gene: -; j_gene: TRBJ1-2; abundance: -; len: 15
CDR3nt: TGTGCCAGCAGCTCGCGGGTGAAAAGCGGGAGAGCATCGGAAGAGCAGTTCTTC; CDR3aa: CASSSRVKSGRASEEQFF; v_gene: TRBV7-9; d_gene: TRBD2; j_gene: TRBJ2-1; abundance: -; len: 18